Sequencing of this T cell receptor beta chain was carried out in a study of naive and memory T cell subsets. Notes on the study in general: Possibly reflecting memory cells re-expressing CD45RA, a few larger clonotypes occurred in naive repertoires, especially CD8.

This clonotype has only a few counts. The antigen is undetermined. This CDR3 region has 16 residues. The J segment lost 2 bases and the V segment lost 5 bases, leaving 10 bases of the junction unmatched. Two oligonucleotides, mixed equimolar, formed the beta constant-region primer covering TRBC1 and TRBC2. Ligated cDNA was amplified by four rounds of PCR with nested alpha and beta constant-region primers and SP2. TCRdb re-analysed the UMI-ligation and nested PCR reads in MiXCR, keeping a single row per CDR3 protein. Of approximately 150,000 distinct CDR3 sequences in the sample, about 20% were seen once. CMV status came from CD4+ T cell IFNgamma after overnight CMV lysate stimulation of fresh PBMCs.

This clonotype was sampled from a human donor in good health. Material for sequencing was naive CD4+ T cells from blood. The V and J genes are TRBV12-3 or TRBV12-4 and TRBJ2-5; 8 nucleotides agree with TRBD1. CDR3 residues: CASSPYRDRLQETQYF. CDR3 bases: TGTGCCAGCAGTCCATACCGGGACAGGTTACAAGAGACCCAGTACTTC.